The 17 T cell receptor beta chains below come from one sample, sequenced in a study of CD4 T cells in relation to SARS-CoV-2 and coronaviruses. The assay was immunoSEQ multiplex PCR, and TCRdb's table has in-frame clones only and misses some. This sample yields approximately 59,000 clones, of which over 70% are seen a single time; 1.6% belongs to the top ten. The unexposed donors gave CD4+ T cells in about 2010-2019, prior to COVID-19. Sequencing was performed on memory CD4+ T cells from PBMCs. These receptors were collected from a human donor in good health.

The chain couples TRBV9 to TRBJ2-7; no firm D call. Germline CDR1 SGDLS, CDR2 YYNGEE. Deletions cut 0 bases from V and 1 base from J, with 8 bases between. CDR3 length equals 14 residues. The CDR3 is CASSVATGSYEQYF. The CDR3, as DNA: TGTGCCAGCAGCGTAGCTACCGGGTCCTACGAGCAGTACTTC. The full variable domain, completed using reference TRBV9 and TRBJ2-7, is DSGVTQTPKHLITATGQRVTLRCSPRSGDLSVYWYQQSLDQGLQFLIQYYNGEERAKGNILERFSAQQFPDLHSELNLSSLELGDSALYFCASSVATGSYEQYFGPGTRLTVT.

The chain combines TRBV4-3 with TRBJ1-6; D ambiguous. V was pared by 3 bases and J by 6 bases, with 6 bases between. This CDR3 is 13 amino acids long. CDR1 and CDR2 (germline): LGHNA, YSLEER. Here the CDR3 reads CASSQVANSPLHF. The DNA for the CDR3 is TGCGCCAGCAGCCAGGTGGCTAATTCACCCCTCCACTTT.

This chain uses TRBV5-4 with TRBJ1-1; the match to TRBD1 covers 8 bases. This CDR3 spans 14 amino acids. The V segment lost 5 bases and the J segment 1 base; nucleotides outside the gene matches: 4. Germline V gene data show CDR1 as SGHNT and CDR2 as YYREEE (reference sequence). CDR3 DNA sequence: TGTGCCAGCAGGGCTACAGGGGGGAACACTGAAGCTTTCTTT. Translation gives CASRATGGNTEAFF.

The count of this clone is one. The chain joins TRBV7-6 to TRBJ1-1; 11 bases map to TRBD1. The germline CDR1 and CDR2 sequences are SGHVS and FNYEAQ. The V segment lost 5 bases and the J segment 0 bases; nucleotides outside the gene matches: 8. The CDR3 has 17 amino acids. CDR3 DNA sequence: TGTGCCAGCAGCCGAAAGGACAGGGGGCTATTGAACACTGAAGCTTTCTTT. Protein product: CASSRKDRGLLNTEAFF. The whole variable domain, remainder taken from reference TRBV7-6 and TRBJ1-1, is GAGVSQSPRYKVTKRGQDVALRCDPISGHVSLYWYRQALGQGPEFLTYFNYEAQQDKSGLPNDRFSAERPEGSISTLTIQRTEQRDSAMYRCASSRKDRGLLNTEAFFGQGTRLTVV.

The rearrangement links TRBV6-5 to TRBJ1-3, with TRBD1 as a possible D gene (5 bases). CDR3 length: 13 amino acids. The V gene lost 6 bases and the J gene lost 0 bases, with 6 bases spanning the gap. The germline gives CDR1 MNHEY, CDR2 SVGAGI. This CDR3 reads CASRGPSGNTIYF. The CDR3 nucleotides read TGTGCCAGCAGGGGGCCCTCTGGAAACACCATATATTTT.

V gene TRBV7-8 combines with J gene TRBJ2-6, with D possibly matching TRBD2 (5 bases). Germline V gene lookup returns CDR1 SGHVS and CDR2 FQNEAQ. The CDR3 consists of 17 residues. V dropped 3 bases and J dropped 2 bases, with 14 bases sitting between them. The CDR3 nucleotides are TGTGCCAGCAGCTTCCCGAAAAGGGAGCCTGGGGCCAACGTCCTGACTTTC. It yields the protein CASSFPKREPGANVLTF.

This chain links TRBV5-4 with TRBJ2-2, with D maybe TRBD1 (5 bases). The V end was cut by 2 bases, the J end by 2 bases, with 10 bases between. The CDR3 extends over 15 amino acids. In germline, CDR1 is SGHNT, CDR2 YYREEE (reference sequence). For the CDR3, the DNA is TGTGCCAGCAGCTTACCCCAGGGTAACACCGGGGAGCTGTTTTTT. Translating gives CASSLPQGNTGELFF. The full variable domain, in which reference TRBV5-4 and TRBJ2-2 provide the parts outside the CDR3, is ETGVTQSPTHLIKTRGQQVTLRCSSQSGHNTVSWYQQALGQGPQFIFQYYREEENGRGNFPPRFSGLQFPNYSSELNVNALELDDSALYLCASSLPQGNTGELFFGEGSRLTVL.

The CDR3 sequence: CASSQDFGVSGAEAFF. The CDR3 DNA follows: TGTGCCAGCAGCCAAGATTTCGGGGTGTCAGGGGCTGAAGCTTTCTTT. The genes are TRBV14 and TRBJ1-1; tentative D call: TRBD1 (6 bases). The germline V and J ends were trimmed by 0 bases and 6 bases, with 17 bases remaining between them. Looked up from germline, CDR1 is SGHDN and CDR2 is FVKESK. The CDR3 length is 16 residues.

V and J are TRBV7-8 and TRBJ1-2, with 10 nucleotides matching TRBD1. Trimming cost V 5 bases and J 2 bases; bases outside gene matches: 11. The CDR3 covers 17 residues. Germline V gene sequence: CDR1 SGHVS, CDR2 FQNEAQ. CDR3: CASSPGTGVGGNYGYTF. The CDR3 DNA is TGTGCCAGCAGCCCCGGGACAGGGGTGGGTGGGAACTATGGCTACACCTTC.

The rearrangement links TRBV2 to TRBJ1-5; a weak D match, TRBD1 (5 bases). The CDR3 sequence is 13 residues long. Deletions cut 7 bases from V and 9 bases from J, with 16 bases between. Germline V gives CDR1 SNHLY, CDR2 FYNNEI. CDR3 loop: CASTWGERGPQHF. The CDR3, as DNA: TGTGCCAGCACCTGGGGGGAGAGGGGGCCCCAGCATTTT.

The chain has TRBV29-1 and TRBJ1-1; 9 bases fit TRBD1. The junction had 4 bases not matched to a gene; V was cut back by 7 bases and J by 4 bases. The CDR3 is 12 amino acids. Germline assignment: CDR1 SQVTM and CDR2 ANQGSEA. In nucleotides, the CDR3 is TGCAGCGGGCACAGGGGGCCCACTGAAGCTTTCTTT. Amino acid sequence: CSGHRGPTEAFF.

The chain carries TRBV6-2 or TRBV6-3 and TRBJ2-7; no clear D gene. The germline V gene has CDR1 MNHEY and CDR2 SVGEGT. V lost 4 bases, J lost 6 bases, and 10 bases lay in between. This CDR3 has 12 residues. The CDR3 DNA follows: TGTGCCAGCAGTTCCTGGCAGACCGAGCAGTACTTC. Its protein is CASSSWQTEQYF.

This sequence joins TRBV2 and TRBJ1-5; unclear D gene. Germline values: CDR1 SNHLY, CDR2 FYNNEI. V was pared by 5 bases and J by 8 bases, with 10 bases between. The CDR3 is 12 residues long. Written as DNA, the CDR3 is TGTGCCAGCAGTTACGACGCGGAGCCCCAGCATTTT. Amino acid sequence: CASSYDAEPQHF.

The chain couples TRBV7-2 to TRBJ2-3; 7 positions agree with TRBD2. The J segment lost 2 bases and the V segment lost 3 bases, leaving 8 bases of the junction unmatched. The CDR3 totals 16 residues. Germline V gene sequence: CDR1 SGHTA, CDR2 FQGNSA. The DNA of the CDR3 is TGTGCCAGCAGCTTCCGCGGAGCGGGACCCACAGATACGCAGTATTTT. Residues: CASSFRGAGPTDTQYF.

The chain is built from TRBV6-4 and TRBJ1-5; D perhaps matches TRBD1 (5 bases). The germline V gene encodes CDR1 MRHNA and CDR2 SNTAGT. The CDR3 is 14 residues long. V was pared by 4 bases and J by 6 bases, with 13 bases between. The CDR3 spells CASSGQAGGQPQHF. CDR3 sequence (DNA): TGTGCCAGCAGTGGTCAGGCTGGGGGTCAGCCCCAGCATTTT.

The CDR3 region is CASRLGGGQGKEWTYEQYF. The CDR3 DNA reads TGTGCCAGCAGACTTGGGGGCGGACAGGGAAAGGAATGGACCTACGAGCAGTACTTC. The chain recombines TRBV27 with TRBJ2-7; 8 nucleotides match TRBD1. V was clipped by 6 bases and J by 2 bases; unmatched bases: 21. The length of the CDR3 is 19 residues. Germline V gene sequence: CDR1 MNHEY, CDR2 SMNVEV (reference sequence).

The V and J genes are TRBV5-1 and TRBJ2-5, with 8 nucleotides matching TRBD2. V shed 4 bases and J 4 bases; nucleotides not matched to a gene: 9. The CDR3 length is 15 residues. CDR1 and CDR2 from the germline V gene are SGHRS and YFSETQ. This chain's CDR3 is CASSPLLAAPETQYF. The CDR3, as DNA: TGCGCCAGCAGCCCCTTACTAGCGGCCCCAGAGACCCAGTACTTC.